The 18 T cell receptor beta chains reported below all come from one sample, sequenced in a study of regulatory T cells in long-lasting Graves disease. Time point: newly diagnosed GD, antithyroid drugs for less than 3 months. TCR sequences were obtained from RNA taken from PBMCs. Building of the TCR beta libraries involved iRepertoire HTBI primers and Arm-PCR of CDR3 regions. TCRdb re-analysed the multiplex PCR reads in MiXCR, keeping a single row per CDR3 protein. The sample shows approximately 560,000 distinct CDR3 sequences, about 16% of them seen only once. These same records also appear under a second study, on T cells in Graves' hyperthyroidism and ophthalmopathy.

The material was peripheral blood mononuclear cells (PBMCs), obtained at new diagnosis, from a patient treated with antithyroid drugs. These TCRs come from a man aged 18 to 29 with Graves disease.

The V gene is TRBV9, the J gene TRBJ2-7, with 8 bases lining up with TRBD2. This CDR3 region has 16 residues. The V gene end was trimmed by 4 bases and the J gene end by 1 base; junction bases not matched to a gene: 10. Germline V lookup: CDR1 SGDLS, CDR2 YYNGEE. DNA of the CDR3: TGTGCCAGCAGCTCCCCCCGGGAGGGCCATTCCTACGAGCAGTACTTC. Its protein is CASSSPREGHSYEQYF.

The gene calls are TRBV6-4 and TRBJ2-7; D call uncertain. Germline loops: CDR1 MRHNA, CDR2 SNTAGT. The ends were cut back, 4 bases at V and 4 bases at J, with 11 bases in the middle. CDR3 length: 13 amino acids. CDR3 in DNA: TGTGCCAGCAGTGGCCGGGCCCCATACGAGCAGTACTTC. This encodes CASSGRAPYEQYF.

The chain combines TRBV7-2 with TRBJ2-5; TRBD2 aligns across 10 bases. The CDR3 covers 16 residues. Germline V gene lookup returns CDR1 SGHTA and CDR2 FQGNSA. J was trimmed by 5 bases and V by 1 base; bases with no gene match: 7. The DNA of the CDR3 is TGTGCCAGCAGCTTAGGTCTAGCGGGAGCCCCCGAGACCCAGTACTTC. It is translated as CASSLGLAGAPETQYF.

The table lists this clonotype with many counts. The chain employs TRBV20-1 and TRBJ2-7; D is possibly TRBD1 (6 bases). The CDR3 sequence is 14 residues long. Trimming removed 4 bases from V and 2 bases from J, with 15 bases in between. Per the germline V gene, CDR1 is DFQATT and CDR2 is SNEGSKA (reference sequence). CDR3 nucleotide sequence: TGCAGTGCTAAGACCGGGACATCCGCCTACGAGCAGTACTTC. Protein product: CSAKTGTSAYEQYF.

In this sample, this clonotype turned up many times. The chain has TRBV11-2 and TRBJ2-5; 9 nucleotides line up with TRBD2. There are 15 residues in the CDR3. Germline CDR1 SGHAT, CDR2 FQNNGV. J was trimmed by 5 bases and V by 3 bases; bases with no gene match: 7. The chain's CDR3 is CASSFRGRALETQYF. The DNA of the CDR3 is TGTGCCAGCAGCTTCCGCGGGAGGGCCCTTGAGACCCAGTACTTC.

This clonotype was picked up many times. The chain has TRBV30 and TRBJ2-7; possibly TRBD1 or TRBD2 for D (5 bases each). CDR1 is GTSNPN and CDR2 is SVGIG in the germline V gene (reference sequence). This CDR3 is 13 amino acids long. V lost 0 bases and J 6 bases, leaving 12 bases between the germline ends. The CDR3 DNA is TGTGCCTGGAGTGTACAGGAGGAAGTCGAGCAGTACTTC. Translation gives CAWSVQEEVEQYF.

This clonotype was seen repeatedly, ten times or more. The rearrangement links TRBV28 to TRBJ1-5; TRBD1 agrees at 7 bases. CDR1 and CDR2 (germline): MDHEN, SYDVKM. The CDR3 is made up of 15 amino acids. J was trimmed by 3 bases and V by 7 bases; bases with no gene match: 9. DNA of the CDR3: TGTGCCAGCACCCCCGGACAGGACAACAATCAGCCCCAGCATTTT. Its protein product is CASTPGQDNNQPQHF.

As for this clonotype: A much more abundant neighbour one base away suggests this may be a read error. This sequence joins TRBV28 and TRBJ2-3; 11 bases map to TRBD2. V dropped 9 bases and J dropped 14; count of bases not matched to a gene: 19. The CDR3 consists of 15 residues. Germline CDR1 MDHEN, CDR2 SYDVKM. This CDR3 is CARQPQTSGTPARYF. In DNA, the CDR3 is TGTGCCAGGCAACCCCAGACTAGCGGGACCCCAGCCCGGTATTTT.

This clonotype was counted between two and nine times. This rearrangement joins TRBV27 to TRBJ2-7; TRBD1 agrees at 7 bases. V dropped 3 bases and J dropped 0; count of bases not matched to a gene: 5. The CDR3 is 15 amino acids. Germline V gives CDR1 MNHEY, CDR2 SMNVEV (reference sequence). The CDR3 DNA sequence: TGTGCCAGCAGTTTTCAAGGGGGCCCCTCCTACGAGCAGTACTTC. It specifies CASSFQGGPSYEQYF.

The V call is TRBV5-5, the J call TRBJ1-1; D remains ambiguous. Germline loops: CDR1 SGHKS, CDR2 YYEKEE (reference sequence). The CDR3 runs to 13 residues. Trimming cost V 4 bases and J 8 bases, with 15 bases left between them. This CDR3 is CASSALSSPEAFF. The DNA for the CDR3 is TGTGCCAGCAGCGCTTTAAGCTCGCCGGAAGCTTTCTTT.

This clonotype was found many times. The chain employs TRBV2 and TRBJ2-1, with TRBD2 matching over 12 bases. The trim removed 8 bases at V and 5 bases at J, leaving 4 bases unmatched. This CDR3 region has 14 residues. The germline V gene encodes CDR1 SNHLY and CDR2 FYNNEI. CDR3 residues: CASLGLAGNNEQFF. In DNA, the CDR3 is TGTGCCAGCCTAGGACTAGCGGGGAACAATGAGCAGTTCTTC.

The chain couples TRBV4-1 to TRBJ2-7; 9 bases line up with TRBD2. CDR1 is MGHRA, CDR2 YSYEKL, per germline. The trim removed 0 bases at V and 3 bases at J, leaving 6 bases unmatched. The CDR3 loop spans 16 amino acids. The CDR3 spells CASSQDTTSGHYEQYF. As DNA, the CDR3 is TGCGCCAGCAGCCAAGATACGACTAGCGGACACTACGAGCAGTACTTC.

This clonotype was counted ten times or more. The genes are TRBV5-1 and TRBJ2-7; 10 bases fit TRBD1. Unmatched junction bases numbered 10, after V lost 4 bases and J lost 6 bases. Germline-derived CDR1 and CDR2 are SGHRS and YFSETQ. CDR3 size: 15 residues. The CDR3 nucleotides read TGCGCCAGCAGCCCGAGGACAGGGGGTCTCGTCGAGCAGTACTTC. This gives the protein CASSPRTGGLVEQYF.

V is TRBV12-3 or TRBV12-4 and J is TRBJ1-4, with TRBD1 identical over 7 bases. The CDR3 consists of 15 residues. Trimming took 6 bases from V and 4 from J; bases not matched to a gene: 8. For the CDR3, the DNA is TGTGCCAGCAGCGTAGGGACAGTACATAATGAAAAACTGTTTTTT. It is translated as CASSVGTVHNEKLFF.

At least ten counts were recorded for this clonotype. This sequence joins TRBV7-2 and TRBJ2-5; TRBD1 aligns across 8 bases. CDR1 and CDR2 (germline): SGHTA, FQGNSA. The CDR3 extends over 14 amino acids. The V gene end was trimmed by 7 bases and the J gene end by 1 base; junction bases not matched to a gene: 5. The CDR3 region has the DNA TGTGCCAGCACCCCGGGACAGGTCCAAGAGACCCAGTACTTC. It is translated as CASTPGQVQETQYF.

This clonotype has a handful of counts. The chain links TRBV5-1 to TRBJ2-7; 9 bases line up with TRBD1. Germline V gene data show CDR1 as SGHRS and CDR2 as YFSETQ. The trim removed 3 bases at V and 3 bases at J, leaving 10 bases unmatched. The CDR3 loop spans 16 amino acids. The CDR3 region is CASSSKGTGTLYEQYF. CDR3 sequence (DNA): TGCGCCAGCAGCTCGAAAGGGACAGGGACCCTCTACGAGCAGTACTTC.

This clonotype has at least ten counts. The CDR3 protein is CSVVAVIDNEQFF. Here the CDR3 DNA reads TGCAGCGTTGTGGCAGTAATTGACAATGAGCAGTTCTTC. This rearrangement joins TRBV29-1 to TRBJ2-1; D gene uncertain. The CDR3 runs 13 residues. CDR1 and CDR2 from the germline V gene are SQVTM and ANQGSEA. V lost 4 bases, J lost 5 bases, and 12 bases lay in between.

This clonotype was picked up a small number of times. The chain couples TRBV20-1 to TRBJ2-7; TRBD1 or TRBD2 may be the D gene (6 bases each). The V gene's germline CDR1 is DFQATT and CDR2 SNEGSKA (reference sequence). The CDR3 has 19 residues. V shed 6 bases and J shed 6 bases, with 36 bases lying between them. The CDR3 loop is CSARWEERAHLGALGEQYF. The CDR3 DNA reads as TGCAGTGCGCGATGGGAGGAGCGGGCACACCTGGGGGCCTTGGGCGAGCAGTACTTC.